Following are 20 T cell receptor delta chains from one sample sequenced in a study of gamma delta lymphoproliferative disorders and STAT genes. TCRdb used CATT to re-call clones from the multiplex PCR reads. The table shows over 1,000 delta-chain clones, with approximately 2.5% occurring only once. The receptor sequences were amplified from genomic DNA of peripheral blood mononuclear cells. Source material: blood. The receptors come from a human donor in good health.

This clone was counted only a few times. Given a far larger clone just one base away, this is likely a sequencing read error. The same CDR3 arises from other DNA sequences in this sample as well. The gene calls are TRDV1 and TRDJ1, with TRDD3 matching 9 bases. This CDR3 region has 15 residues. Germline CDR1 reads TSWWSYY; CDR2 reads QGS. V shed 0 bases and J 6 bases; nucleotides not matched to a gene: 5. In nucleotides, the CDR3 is TGTGCTCTTGGGGAACTTTCTTACTGGGGGAATAAACTCATCTTT. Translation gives CALGELSYWGNKLIF.

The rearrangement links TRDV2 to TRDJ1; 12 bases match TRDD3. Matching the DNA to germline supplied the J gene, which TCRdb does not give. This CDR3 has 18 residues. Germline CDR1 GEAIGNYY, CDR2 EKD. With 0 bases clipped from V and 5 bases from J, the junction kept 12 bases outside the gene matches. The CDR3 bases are TGTGCCTGTGACACCTACTGGGGGATACTCACCTGGGGGGATAAACTCATCTTT. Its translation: CACDTYWGILTWGDKLIF.

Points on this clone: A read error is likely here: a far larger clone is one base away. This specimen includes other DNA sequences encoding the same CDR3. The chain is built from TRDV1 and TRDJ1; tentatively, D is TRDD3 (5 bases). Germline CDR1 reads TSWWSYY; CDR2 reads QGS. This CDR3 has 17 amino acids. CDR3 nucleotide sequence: TGTGCTCTCGGGGAACCGATGGCACATGGGTACACCGATAAACTCATCTTT. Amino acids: CALGEPMAHGYTDKLIF.

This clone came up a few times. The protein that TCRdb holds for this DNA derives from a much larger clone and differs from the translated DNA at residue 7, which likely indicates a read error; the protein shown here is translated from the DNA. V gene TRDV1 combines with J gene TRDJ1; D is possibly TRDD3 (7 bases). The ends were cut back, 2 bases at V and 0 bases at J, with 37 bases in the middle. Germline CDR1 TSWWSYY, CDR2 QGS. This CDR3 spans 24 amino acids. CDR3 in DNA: TGTGCTCTTGGGGAAATCTCACTCCTACTAGTGGGGGACCGCCGGGGTCTTAACACCGATAAACTCATCTTT. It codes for CALGEISLLLVGDRRGLNTDKLIF.

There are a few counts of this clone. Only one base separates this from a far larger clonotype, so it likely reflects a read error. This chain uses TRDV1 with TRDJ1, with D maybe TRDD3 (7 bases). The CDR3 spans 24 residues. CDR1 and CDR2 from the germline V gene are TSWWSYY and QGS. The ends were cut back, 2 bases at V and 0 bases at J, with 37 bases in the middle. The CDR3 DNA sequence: TGTGCTCTTGGGGAAATCCCACTCCTACTAGTGGGGGACCGCTGGGGTCTTAACACCGATAAACTCATCTTT. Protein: CALGEIPLLLVGDRWGLNTDKLIF.

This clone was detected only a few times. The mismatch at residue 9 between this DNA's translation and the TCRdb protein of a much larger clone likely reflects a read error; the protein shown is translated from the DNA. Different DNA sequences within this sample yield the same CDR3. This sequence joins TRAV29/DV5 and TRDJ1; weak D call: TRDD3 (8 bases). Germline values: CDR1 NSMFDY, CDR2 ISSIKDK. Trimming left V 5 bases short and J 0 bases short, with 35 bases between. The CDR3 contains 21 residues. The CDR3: CAAFQRPSCFHWGAHTDKLIF. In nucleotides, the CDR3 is TGTGCAGCTTTCCAAAGGCCTTCCTGCTTTCACTGGGGGGCCCACACCGATAAACTCATCTTT. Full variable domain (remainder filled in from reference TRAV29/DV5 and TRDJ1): DQQVKQNSPSLSVQEGRISILNCDYTNSMFDYFLWYKKYPAEGPTFLISISSIKDKNEDGRFTVFLNKSAKHLSLHIVPSQPGDSAVYFCAAFQRPSCFHWGAHTDKLIFGKGTRVTVEP.

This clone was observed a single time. The CDR3 reads CACDTVQFSRSYTDKLIF. Here the CDR3 DNA reads TGTGCCTGTGACACCGTCCAGTTTAGCCGGTCTTACACCGATAAACTCATCTTT. The genes are TRDV2 and TRDJ1; no reliable D call. Matching the DNA to germline supplied the J gene, which TCRdb does not give. V dropped 0 bases and J dropped 0 bases, with 19 bases sitting between them. Germline-derived CDR1 and CDR2 are GEAIGNYY and EKD. The CDR3 length is 18 residues.

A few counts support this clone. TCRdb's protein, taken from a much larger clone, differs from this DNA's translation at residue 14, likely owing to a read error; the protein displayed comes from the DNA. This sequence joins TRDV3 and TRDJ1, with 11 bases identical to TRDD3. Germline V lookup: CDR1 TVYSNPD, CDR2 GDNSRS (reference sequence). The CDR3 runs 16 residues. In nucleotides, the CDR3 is TGTGCCTTCCCAGGGGGCCTGGGGGATACAACCGATAAACGCATCTTT. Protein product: CAFPGGLGDTTDKRIF.

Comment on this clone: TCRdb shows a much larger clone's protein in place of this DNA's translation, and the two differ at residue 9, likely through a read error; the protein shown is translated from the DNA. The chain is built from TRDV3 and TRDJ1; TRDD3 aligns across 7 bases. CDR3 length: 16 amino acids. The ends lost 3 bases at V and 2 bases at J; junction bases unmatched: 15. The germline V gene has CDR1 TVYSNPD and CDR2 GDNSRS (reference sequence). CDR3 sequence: CAFPGGLGGTTDKLIF. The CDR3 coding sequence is TGTGCCTTCCCAGGGGGCCTGGGGGGTACAACCGATAAACTCATCTTT.

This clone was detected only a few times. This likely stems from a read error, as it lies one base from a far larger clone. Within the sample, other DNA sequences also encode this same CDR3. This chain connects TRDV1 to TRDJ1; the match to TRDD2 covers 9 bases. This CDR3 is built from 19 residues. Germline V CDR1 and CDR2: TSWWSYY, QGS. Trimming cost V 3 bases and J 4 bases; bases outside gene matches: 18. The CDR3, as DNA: TGTGCTCTTGGGGATCCTTCCTACCTCCCATGGGGGAATATCGATAAACTCATCTTT. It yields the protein CALGDPSYLPWGNIDKLIF.

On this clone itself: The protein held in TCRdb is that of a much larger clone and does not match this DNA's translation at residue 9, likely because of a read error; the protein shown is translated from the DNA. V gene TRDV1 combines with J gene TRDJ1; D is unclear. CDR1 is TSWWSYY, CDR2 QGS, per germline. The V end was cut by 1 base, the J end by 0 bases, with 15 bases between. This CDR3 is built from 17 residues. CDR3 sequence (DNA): TGTGCTCTTGGGGAACCGATGGCACGTGGGTACACCGATAAACTCATCTTT. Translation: CALGEPMARGYTDKLIF.

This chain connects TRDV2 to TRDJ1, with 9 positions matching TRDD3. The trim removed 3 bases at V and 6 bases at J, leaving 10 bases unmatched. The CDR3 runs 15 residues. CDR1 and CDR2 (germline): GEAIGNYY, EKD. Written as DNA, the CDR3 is TGTGCCTGTGACTCGATAGGGGGGATACCGTATAAACTCATCTTT. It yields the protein CACDSIGGIPYKLIF.

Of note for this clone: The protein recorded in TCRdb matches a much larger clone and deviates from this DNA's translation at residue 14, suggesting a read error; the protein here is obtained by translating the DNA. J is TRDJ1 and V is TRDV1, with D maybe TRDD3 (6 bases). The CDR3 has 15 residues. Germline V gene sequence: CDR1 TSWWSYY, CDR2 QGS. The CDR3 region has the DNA TGTGCTCTAGTACAGTACTGGGTCCCCGGGTCTAAACTCACCTTT. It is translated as CALVQYWVPGSKLTF.

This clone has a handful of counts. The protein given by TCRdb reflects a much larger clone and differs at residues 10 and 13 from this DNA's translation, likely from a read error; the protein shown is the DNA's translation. DNA for the CDR3: TGTGCCTGTGACAAAATTCCCTTGGGGAATCGAAAACTCACCGATAAACTCATCTTT. Its protein product is CACDKIPLGNRKLTDKLIF. V gene TRDV2 combines with J gene TRDJ1, with TRDD3 as a possible D gene (5 bases). The CDR3 is 19 amino acids. The ends were cut back, 2 bases at V and 1 base at J, with 25 bases in the middle. Germline lookup yields CDR1 GEAIGNYY and CDR2 EKD.

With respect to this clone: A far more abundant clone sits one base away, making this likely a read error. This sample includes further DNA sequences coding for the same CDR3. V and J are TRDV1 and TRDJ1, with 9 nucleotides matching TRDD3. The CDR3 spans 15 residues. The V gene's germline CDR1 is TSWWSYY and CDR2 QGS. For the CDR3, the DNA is TGTGCTCTTGGGGAACTTTCCTACTGGGGGAATAAACTCATCTTC. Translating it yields CALGELSYWGNKLIF.

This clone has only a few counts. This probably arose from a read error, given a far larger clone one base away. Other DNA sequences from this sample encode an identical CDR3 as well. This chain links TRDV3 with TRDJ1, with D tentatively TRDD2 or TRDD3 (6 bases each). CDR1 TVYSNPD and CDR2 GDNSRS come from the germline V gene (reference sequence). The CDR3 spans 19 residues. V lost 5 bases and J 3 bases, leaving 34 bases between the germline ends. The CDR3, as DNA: TGTGCCGTGAGGCCTTCCCGTGACGGCTGGGGAATACTAGCCGATAAACTCATCTTT. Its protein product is CAVRPSRDGWGILADKLIF.

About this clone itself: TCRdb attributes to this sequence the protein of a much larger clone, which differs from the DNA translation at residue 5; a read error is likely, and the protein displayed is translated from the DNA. CDR3 DNA sequence: TGTGCTCTTGGGAGGCCTCTACTAATACTGGGGGACAACACCGATAAACTCATCTTT. Translation gives CALGRPLLILGDNTDKLIF. This chain joins TRDV1 and TRDJ1; 9 bases match TRDD3. Trimming at V came to 5 bases and at J to 0 bases, leaving 16 bases not matched to a gene. CDR3 length: 19 residues. Germline CDR1 is TSWWSYY and CDR2 is QGS.

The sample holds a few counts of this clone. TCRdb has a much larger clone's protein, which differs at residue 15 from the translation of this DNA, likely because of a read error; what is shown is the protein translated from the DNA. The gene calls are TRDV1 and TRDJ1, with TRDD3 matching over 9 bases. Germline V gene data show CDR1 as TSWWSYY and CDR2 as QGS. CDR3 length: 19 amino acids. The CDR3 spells CALGGPLLILGDNTNKLIF. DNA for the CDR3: TGTGCTCTTGGGGGGCCTCTACTAATACTGGGGGACAACACCAATAAACTCATCTTT.

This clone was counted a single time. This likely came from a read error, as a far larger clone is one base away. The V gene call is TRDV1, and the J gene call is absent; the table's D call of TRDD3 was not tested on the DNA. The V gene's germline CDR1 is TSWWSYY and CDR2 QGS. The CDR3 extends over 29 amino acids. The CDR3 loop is CALGELVSRSFPYRRYWGSALWLTAQIFF. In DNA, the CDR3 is TGTGCTCTTGGGGAACTAGTTTCGCGAAGTTTCCCCTATAGGAGGTACTGGGGGTCTGCTTTATGGTTGACAGCACAAATCTTCTTT.

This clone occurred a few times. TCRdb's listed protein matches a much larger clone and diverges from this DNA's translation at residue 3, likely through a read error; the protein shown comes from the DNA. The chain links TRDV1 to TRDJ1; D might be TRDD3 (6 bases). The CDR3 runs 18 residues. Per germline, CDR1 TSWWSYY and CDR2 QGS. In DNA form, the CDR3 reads TGTGCTTTTGGGGTTAAACGGGTCCTAAGGCCGGGGGAGTATAAACTCATCTTT. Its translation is CAFGVKRVLRPGEYKLIF.